Below are 25 T cell receptor beta chains sequenced from a single sample in a study of T cells in Graves' hyperthyroidism and ophthalmopathy. Amplification of TCR beta CDR3 regions used RNA as the template. HTBI primers were used for first-round RT-PCR of the TCR CDR3. TCRdb used MiXCR to reprocess the multiplex PCR reads, holding one entry per CDR3 protein. The table lists 450,000 to 500,000 distinct CDR3 sequences, about 20% of them singletons, with under 55% in the top ten. The sample was blood. The receptor source for this set is a woman in her 70s with Graves' ophthalmopathy.

This clonotype was detected many times. V is TRBV11-2 and J is TRBJ1-1; no clear D gene. V gave up 3 bases and J gave up 3 bases, with 11 bases separating them. Germline CDR1 and CDR2: SGHAT and FQNNGV. CDR3 length equals 14 residues. This chain's CDR3 is CASSLSALHTEAFF. CDR3 sequence (DNA): TGTGCCAGCAGCTTGTCAGCCTTACACACTGAAGCTTTCTTT.

The chain links TRBV5-1 to TRBJ2-7; 9 nucleotides align to TRBD1. This CDR3 comprises 14 residues. V shed 0 bases, J shed 3 bases, and the junction held 1 base outside the gene matches. Germline V gene sequence: CDR1 SGHRS, CDR2 YFSETQ. The CDR3 region has the DNA TGCGCCAGCAGCTTGGCGGGACAGGGCTACGAGCAGTACTTC. Translated, it gives CASSLAGQGYEQYF.

This clonotype has a handful of counts. The CDR3 DNA reads as TGTGCCACCTCCGTCGACAGGGCGAGAAATCAGCCCCAGCATTTT. Protein sequence: CATSVDRARNQPQHF. The rearrangement links TRBV19 to TRBJ1-5; 7 positions agree with TRBD1. Germline V gene data show CDR1 as LNHDA and CDR2 as SQIVND (reference sequence). The CDR3 length is 15 residues. J lost 4 bases, V lost 10 bases, and 13 bases had no gene match.

This clonotype was seen many times. The gene calls are TRBV2 and TRBJ1-1; D might be TRBD1 (5 bases). The CDR3 has 14 residues. The germline gives CDR1 SNHLY, CDR2 FYNNEI. The V gene lost 8 bases and the J gene lost 1 base, with 14 bases spanning the gap. The CDR3 is CASGGSLGNTEAFF. The CDR3 nucleotides are TGTGCCAGCGGGGGGTCCCTGGGGAACACTGAAGCTTTCTTT.

The genes are TRBV19 and TRBJ2-2; D is possibly TRBD2 (6 bases). The V end lost 2 bases, the J end lost 6 bases, and 16 bases lay between the germline ends. The CDR3 is made up of 16 amino acids. Germline CDR1 and CDR2: LNHDA and SQIVND (reference sequence). CDR3: CASSISGTLLAGELFF. CDR3 DNA: TGTGCCAGTAGTATATCCGGGACTCTACTTGCCGGGGAGCTGTTTTTT. The full variable domain, completed using reference TRBV19 and TRBJ2-2, is DGGITQSPKYLFRKEGQNVTLSCEQNLNHDAMYWYRQDPGQGLRLIYYSQIVNDFQKGDIAEGYSVSREKKESFPLTVTSAQKNPTAFYLCASSISGTLLAGELFFGEGSRLTVL.

CDR3 sequence: CTPLGGVLGTEAFF. CDR3 nucleotide sequence: TGCACTCCTCTCGGGGGGGTCCTTGGCACTGAAGCTTTCTTT. The chain joins TRBV20-1 to TRBJ1-1, with a tentative D call TRBD1 (5 bases). Germline V CDR1 and CDR2: DFQATT, SNEGSKA (reference sequence). CDR3 length equals 14 residues.

The rearrangement links TRBV2 to TRBJ1-1; no clear D gene. Germline lookup yields CDR1 SNHLY and CDR2 FYNNEI. V lost 2 bases and J 9 bases, leaving 4 bases between the germline ends. The CDR3 contains 10 residues. CDR3 region: CASSEKKAFF. For the CDR3, the DNA is TGTGCCAGCAGTGAAAAAAAAGCTTTCTTT.

V usage is TRBV10-3 and J usage is TRBJ1-5; 8 bases fit TRBD1. In germline, CDR1 is ENHRY, CDR2 SYGVKD. With 6 bases clipped from V and 5 bases from J, the junction kept 6 bases outside the gene matches. This CDR3 comprises 14 residues. The CDR3 nucleotides are TGTGCCATCAGGGCACAGGGGGAGTATCAGCCCCAGCATTTT. Protein product: CAIRAQGEYQPQHF.

The chain carries TRBV5-5 and TRBJ2-6; 8 bases are a match to TRBD1. Germline CDR1 and CDR2: SGHKS and YYEKEE (reference sequence). Trimming took 4 bases from V and 1 from J; bases not matched to a gene: 13. This CDR3 spans 19 amino acids. The CDR3 sequence: CASSRIWAGGASGANVLTF. The CDR3 DNA reads as TGTGCCAGCAGCCGGATCTGGGCAGGGGGCGCTTCTGGGGCCAACGTCCTGACTTTC.

This clonotype was recorded at least ten times. The chain couples TRBV29-1 to TRBJ1-1, with 7 bases matching TRBD1. CDR1 is SQVTM, CDR2 ANQGSEA, per germline. The CDR3 loop spans 14 amino acids. J gave up 1 base and V 4 bases, and 6 bases lay outside the gene matches. This CDR3 is CSVVRTGGNTEAFF. The CDR3 DNA reads TGCAGCGTTGTCAGGACAGGAGGGAACACTGAAGCTTTCTTT.

V and J are TRBV30 and TRBJ2-1; D is perhaps TRBD1 (5 bases). Trimming removed 3 bases from V and 4 bases from J, with 7 bases in between. From germline, CDR1 is GTSNPN and CDR2 SVGIG (reference sequence). This CDR3 spans 12 amino acids. CDR3 sequence reads: CAWRQDYNEQFF. The CDR3 nucleotides read TGTGCCTGGAGACAGGATTACAATGAGCAGTTCTTC. Looking up the rest from reference TRBV30 and TRBJ2-1 gives the full variable domain: SQTIHQWPATLVQPVGSPLSLECTVEGTSNPNLYWYRQAAGRGLQLLFYSVGIGQISSEVPQNLSASRPQDRQFILSSKKLLLSDSGFYLCAWRQDYNEQFFGPGTRLTVL.

The table lists this clonotype with a few counts. This chain connects TRBV5-8 to TRBJ2-1; D gene unclear. CDR1 and CDR2 (germline): SGHTS, YDEGEE. CDR3 size: 14 residues. V was shortened by 7 bases and J by 3 bases, with 14 bases between the two germline ends. CDR3 nucleotides: TGTGCCAGCCGCGCCATTGGGTTCTACAATGAGCAGTTCTTC. Protein: CASRAIGFYNEQFF. Variable domain in full (rest from reference TRBV5-8 and TRBJ2-1): EAGVTQSPTHLIKTRGQQATLRCSPISGHTSVYWYQQALGLGLQFLLWYDEGEERNRGNFPPRFSGRQFPNYSSELNVNALELEDSALYLCASRAIGFYNEQFFGPGTRLTVL.

The chain links TRBV20-1 to TRBJ2-1; D is unresolved. The CDR3 extends over 13 amino acids. V shed 4 bases and J shed 4 bases, with 11 bases lying between them. CDR1 and CDR2 (germline): DFQATT, SNEGSKA (reference sequence). CDR3 protein: CSATLRSYNEQFF. The CDR3 DNA reads as TGCAGTGCTACCCTCAGGAGTTACAATGAGCAGTTCTTC.

This clonotype turned up a few times. The gene calls are TRBV25-1 and TRBJ2-1, with a weak D call TRBD1 (6 bases). Germline assignment: CDR1 MGHDK and CDR2 SYGVNS. The ends were cut back, 2 bases at V and 6 bases at J, with 14 bases in the middle. The CDR3 length is 15 residues. Written as DNA, the CDR3 is TGTGCCAGCAGTGAAGTACAGGGCCAGGTCAATGAGCAGTTCTTC. This encodes CASSEVQGQVNEQFF.

The rearrangement joins TRBV27 to TRBJ1-4; TRBD1 agrees at 11 bases. The junction had 3 bases not matched to a gene; V was cut back by 5 bases and J by 7 bases. This CDR3 is 14 amino acids long. The V gene's germline CDR1 is MNHEY and CDR2 SMNVEV (reference sequence). CDR3 coding DNA: TGTGCCAGCAGTCAGGACAGGGGGCGTGAAAAACTGTTTTTT. Translation gives CASSQDRGREKLFF.

Note on this clonotype: A clone one base away is much larger, so this may be a read error. The J gene is TRBJ2-7, the V gene TRBV3-1; the D gene could be TRBD1 or TRBD2 (5 bases each). Germline V lookup: CDR1 LGHDT, CDR2 YNNKEL (reference sequence). This CDR3 has 15 residues. The chain's CDR3 is CAISQNAGTPYEQYF. CDR3 coding DNA: TGTGCCATCAGCCAAAACGCCGGGACCCCCTACGAGCAGTACTTC.

There are a few counts of this clonotype. Here the CDR3 DNA reads TGCAGTGCAATTAGCGGGAGAGGTGGGAATGAGCAGTTCTTC. Translated: CSAISGRGGNEQFF. The gene calls are TRBV20-1 and TRBJ2-1; the match to TRBD2 covers 9 bases. This CDR3 is built from 14 residues. The germline CDR1 and CDR2 sequences are DFQATT and SNEGSKA (reference sequence). V trimming: 6 bases; J trimming: 7 bases; junction bases outside the gene matches: 10.

This clonotype was found a few times. The J gene is TRBJ1-1, the V gene TRBV7-2; 7 nucleotides line up with TRBD1. With 5 bases clipped from V and 1 base from J, the junction kept 10 bases outside the gene matches. Germline loops: CDR1 SGHTA, CDR2 FQGNSA. The CDR3 consists of 16 residues. The CDR3 loop reads CASSPNPGQPNTEAFF. The CDR3 DNA follows: TGTGCCAGCAGCCCAAACCCGGGACAGCCGAACACTGAAGCTTTCTTT.

In its sample, this clonotype was seen a few times. This sequence joins TRBV20-1 and TRBJ2-1; D is perhaps TRBD1 (6 bases). CDR1 DFQATT and CDR2 SNEGSKA come from the germline V gene (reference sequence). The CDR3 is 16 amino acids. CDR3 in amino acids: CSTGPSKGVGDNEQFF. The CDR3 region has the DNA TGCAGCACGGGGCCTTCGAAGGGGGTGGGGGACAATGAGCAGTTCTTC.

Here the CDR3 DNA reads TGTGCCAGTAGTATAATCCTGCAGGGAAGGCAGCCCCAGCATTTT. Translating gives CASSIILQGRQPQHF. The chain couples TRBV19 to TRBJ1-5, with D perhaps matching TRBD1 (5 bases). Germline V gives CDR1 LNHDA, CDR2 SQIVND (reference sequence). V lost 2 bases to trimming and J lost 7 bases, with 15 bases between them. The CDR3 is made up of 15 amino acids.

This clonotype was picked up many times. V is TRBV6-2 or TRBV6-3 and J is TRBJ2-1; D remains unclear. The length of the CDR3 is 14 residues. The germline V gene encodes CDR1 MNHEY and CDR2 SVGEGT. V gave up 2 bases and J gave up 6 bases, with 11 bases separating them. As DNA, the CDR3 is TGTGCCAGCAGTTACACGCGCCAATCCAATGAGCAGTTCTTC. It encodes CASSYTRQSNEQFF.

The table lists this clonotype with a few counts. This chain uses TRBV20-1 with TRBJ2-1; 15 bases line up with TRBD2. The CDR3 covers 14 residues. The V gene end was trimmed by 3 bases and the J gene end by 7 bases; junction bases not matched to a gene: 1. Looked up from germline, CDR1 is DFQATT and CDR2 is SNEGSKA (reference sequence). As DNA, the CDR3 is TGCAGTGCTAGCGGGACTAGCGGGAGGAATGAGCAGTTCTTC. Its protein is CSASGTSGRNEQFF.

The V and J genes are TRBV28 and TRBJ2-7; the D gene is possibly TRBD1 (5 bases). Germline loops: CDR1 MDHEN, CDR2 SYDVKM. CDR3 size: 13 residues. V dropped 7 bases and J dropped 5 bases, with 15 bases sitting between them. The CDR3 region has the DNA TGTGCCAGCATGGAAGGGTCAGGGCACGAGCAGTACTTC. Its translation: CASMEGSGHEQYF.

In this sample, this clonotype turned up a few times. V and J are TRBV7-9 and TRBJ1-1; no firm D call. The V end was cut by 10 bases, the J end by 7 bases, with 10 bases between. This CDR3 region has 10 residues. Germline values: CDR1 SEHNR, CDR2 FQNEAQ (reference sequence). The CDR3 is CAIRYLEAFF. The CDR3 DNA is TGTGCCATACGATATCTTGAAGCTTTCTTT.

This clonotype came up many times. V is TRBV12-5 and J is TRBJ2-3, with TRBD1 identical over 9 bases. CDR1 is LGHNT, CDR2 FRNRAP, per germline. The CDR3 has 18 residues. V lost 4 bases to trimming and J lost 5 bases; unmatched junction nucleotides: 16. CDR3 residues: CASGSTLLDRGGEDTQYF. As DNA, the CDR3 is TGTGCTAGTGGTTCGACCCTATTGGACAGGGGTGGAGAAGATACGCAGTATTTT.